This record concerns one TCR beta chain sequence. Original handling: Amplification with reference gene primers provided the estimates of nucleated cell counts. Only in-frame clones appear in the TCRdb table, and some are missing; sequencing was by immunoSEQ multiplex PCR. That table furnishes V, J and clone size, whereas the DNA furnished D and trimming. Among a few hundred thousand clones listed, around 84% were seen once. Germline CDR1 is LGHNA and CDR2 is YNFKEQ. The CDR3 has 14 residues. V lost 3 bases to trimming and J lost 6 bases, with 12 bases between them. The sample belongs to a study of blood T cell repertoires in COVID-19. On the study more broadly: Material from acute and convalescent COVID-19 was sourced from the United States, Italy and Spain. Sources were T cells, B-cell-depleted T cells, or PBMCs; the material itself was cDNA or gDNA.

Specimen: peripheral blood. This TCR was recovered from a woman aged 40-49 years who had recovered from COVID-19. The chain couples TRBV4-2 to TRBJ2-1, with TRBD2 as a possible D gene (6 bases). In DNA form, the CDR3 reads TGTGCCAGCAGCCAGGGACTTTCGCCCAATGAGCAGTTCTTC. Protein product: CASSQGLSPNEQFF.